The 21 T cell receptor beta chains reported below all come from one sample, sequenced in a study of T cell responses to AZD1222 COVID-19 vaccine (dated by TCRdb to the early 2020s). Explained via the paper, the time point label denotes: about 28 days (+/-7) after the second vaccine dose. The library was produced with the immunoSEQ multiplex PCR assay. Sourced from immuneACCESS, this table was stored by TCRdb with only in-frame sequences that have V and J called. A share of the clones is absent; for the studies checked, an unresolved V gene accounts for under half, and the remainder has no known explanation. The sample yields some 120,000 clones; roughly 92% were counted once. Around 1.5% of the sample belongs to the ten largest clones. The specimen was peripheral blood, collected 28 days after the second AZD1222 dose. These receptors originate from an adult who received the AZD1222 COVID-19 vaccine.

The V gene is TRBV10-3, the J gene TRBJ1-6; D gene uncertain. V shed 0 bases and J shed 0 bases, with 9 bases lying between them. Germline assignment: CDR1 ENHRY and CDR2 SYGVKD. The length of the CDR3 is 17 residues. The CDR3 DNA reads as TGTGCCATCAGTGAGTCGAGCCAGAGCTCCTATAATTCACCCCTCCACTTT. Residues: CAISESSQSSYNSPLHF.

The chain has TRBV11-1 and TRBJ1-1; D not certain. Germline V gene sequence: CDR1 SGHAT, CDR2 FQDESV (reference sequence). V lost 1 base, J lost 4 bases, and 10 bases lay in between. This CDR3 has 14 residues. This chain's CDR3 is CASSLGGHGTEAFF. CDR3 in DNA: TGTGCCAGCAGCTTAGGTGGGCACGGCACTGAAGCTTTCTTT.

This clone turned up a few times. The chain employs TRBV28 and TRBJ2-7; 8 positions match TRBD2. Trimming removed 7 bases from V and 4 bases from J; junction bases left unmatched: 9. CDR1 and CDR2 from the germline V gene are MDHEN and SYDVKM. The CDR3 loop spans 14 amino acids. The CDR3 DNA sequence: TGTGCCAGCATTCGGGGGGGGCCCCGTTACGAGCAGTACTTC. Translating it yields CASIRGGPRYEQYF.

DNA for the CDR3: TGTGCCAGCAGCTTTAGCGGGAGGGCCCTCGGTAACGGGGAGCTGTTTTTT. Protein sequence: CASSFSGRALGNGELFF. V gene TRBV7-9 combines with J gene TRBJ2-2, with 11 bases matching TRBD2. Germline CDR1 reads SEHNR; CDR2 reads FQNEAQ (reference sequence). V lost 3 bases and J lost 7; bases outside the gene matches: 10. The CDR3 runs to 17 residues.

The chain recombines TRBV27 with TRBJ1-1, with a weak D call TRBD1 (5 bases). CDR3 length: 15 residues. Trimming pared 8 bases from V and 2 bases from J, leaving 18 bases between. The germline V gene encodes CDR1 MNHEY and CDR2 SMNVEV (reference sequence). The CDR3 sequence is CASSPWGRGNTEAFF. The CDR3 bases are TGTGCCAGCTCCCCTTGGGGGAGGGGCAACACTGAAGCTTTCTTT.

This clone was picked up one time. The V and J genes are TRBV18 and TRBJ1-6; 9 positions agree with TRBD1. Unmatched junction bases numbered 5, after V lost 4 bases and J lost 7 bases. The CDR3 is made up of 15 amino acids. The germline V gene has CDR1 KGHSH and CDR2 LQKENI. This chain's CDR3 is CASSRPTGGNSPLHF. CDR3 coding DNA: TGTGCCAGCTCACGTCCGACAGGGGGAAATTCACCCCTCCACTTT.

The chain couples TRBV7-9 to TRBJ2-1, with D perhaps TRBD2 (6 bases). V lost 5 bases and J 1 base, leaving 24 bases between the germline ends. There are 19 residues in the CDR3. Germline CDR1 and CDR2: SEHNR and FQNEAQ (reference sequence). The DNA of the CDR3 is TGTGCCAGCAGCCCATTGGTAGCTACTAGCCCCACTTCCTACAATGAGCAGTTCTTC. It codes for CASSPLVATSPTSYNEQFF.

The chain combines TRBV11-2 with TRBJ1-3; D not certain. V was clipped by 0 bases and J by 0 bases, with 6 bases between them. CDR1 and CDR2 (germline): SGHAT, FQNNGV. This CDR3 is 15 amino acids long. In DNA, the CDR3 is TGTGCCAGCAGCTTAGACCAAGTCTCTGGAAACACCATATATTTT. It encodes CASSLDQVSGNTIYF.

A single count supports this clone. The chain recombines TRBV28 with TRBJ2-4; maybe TRBD2 (6 bases). Trimming left V 5 bases short and J 1 base short, with 15 bases between. The length of the CDR3 is 16 residues. Germline-derived CDR1 and CDR2 are MDHEN and SYDVKM. The CDR3 DNA follows: TGTGCCAGCAGTCCCATTAGCCGGGAGGCCAAAAACATTCAGTACTTC. It is translated as CASSPISREAKNIQYF.

The V and J genes are TRBV5-1 and TRBJ1-3; maybe TRBD1 (5 bases). Per the germline V gene, CDR1 is SGHRS and CDR2 is YFSETQ. The CDR3 has 16 amino acids. The ends were cut back, 3 bases at V and 0 bases at J, with 13 bases in the middle. The CDR3 loop reads CASSYGDSSSGNTIYF. CDR3 sequence (DNA): TGCGCCAGCAGCTACGGAGACAGTTCCTCTGGAAACACCATATATTTT.

This clone was observed a handful of times. The chain is built from TRBV28 and TRBJ1-5; a weak D match, TRBD1 (5 bases). Germline V lookup: CDR1 MDHEN, CDR2 SYDVKM. The CDR3 totals 15 residues. The V and J ends lost 1 base and 6 bases respectively, with 13 bases between them. The CDR3 nucleotides read TGTGCCAGCAGTTTATTGAGGGGCGAGGGTCAGCCCCAGCATTTT. Protein: CASSLLRGEGQPQHF.

This clone has only a few counts. The gene calls are TRBV4-2 and TRBJ1-2; tentatively, D is TRBD1 (5 bases). The CDR3 sequence is 14 residues long. The V and J ends lost 4 bases and 5 bases respectively, with 14 bases between them. CDR1 and CDR2 (germline): LGHNA, YNFKEQ. The CDR3 coding sequence is TGTGCCAGCAGCCCCCTAGGGACCGATTATGGCTACACCTTC. It codes for CASSPLGTDYGYTF.

This chain links TRBV5-4 with TRBJ2-6; D remains ambiguous. Germline CDR1 is SGHNT and CDR2 is YYREEE (reference sequence). V was clipped by 4 bases and J by 5 bases, with 4 bases between them. The CDR3 runs to 12 residues. The CDR3 nucleotides read TGTGCCAGCAGCGCTCGGGCCAACGTCCTGACTTTC. Translation gives CASSARANVLTF.

This clone appeared once. This chain joins TRBV29-1 and TRBJ2-1, with D possibly matching TRBD2 (5 bases). The CDR3 covers 14 residues. V was trimmed by 5 bases and J by 4 bases, leaving 15 bases between them. Germline loops: CDR1 SQVTM, CDR2 ANQGSEA. The CDR3 coding sequence is TGCAGCGTTAGGCTAGCCACCCCTTACAATGAGCAGTTCTTC. Protein sequence: CSVRLATPYNEQFF.

The chain is built from TRBV4-2 and TRBJ1-2, with a possible D match to TRBD1 (5 bases). The CDR3 covers 15 residues. V was shortened by 1 base and J by 0 bases, with 9 bases between the two germline ends. Per the germline V gene, CDR1 is LGHNA and CDR2 is YNFKEQ. The CDR3 region is CASSQVTVTNYGYTF. CDR3 sequence (DNA): TGTGCCAGCAGCCAAGTGACAGTTACTAACTATGGCTACACCTTC.

V and J are TRBV5-6 and TRBJ1-5; no reliable D call. Trimming removed 2 bases at V and 0 bases at J, with 3 bases between. The CDR3 is 13 amino acids. In germline, CDR1 is SGHDT, CDR2 YYEEEE. The CDR3 loop reads CASSLYSNQPQHF. Here the CDR3 DNA reads TGTGCCAGCAGCTTATATAGCAATCAGCCCCAGCATTTT.

V and J are TRBV19 and TRBJ2-1; D not certain. Trimming stripped 10 bases from V and 5 bases from J, with 18 bases between. Germline V gene sequence: CDR1 LNHDA, CDR2 SQIVND (reference sequence). The CDR3 has 14 amino acids. Here the CDR3 reads CAIKRQAYNNEQFF. In DNA, the CDR3 is TGTGCCATCAAGAGGCAGGCCTATAACAATGAGCAGTTCTTC.

The rearrangement uses TRBV19 and TRBJ1-3; D not certain. This CDR3 region has 12 residues. The germline CDR1 and CDR2 sequences are LNHDA and SQIVND (reference sequence). Between the trimmed V and J ends, which lost 5 bases and 5 bases, there was a span of 7 bases. CDR3 nucleotides: TGTGCCAGTAGTGAGGCGAGAAACACCATATATTTT. Protein sequence: CASSEARNTIYF.

The rearrangement uses TRBV5-5 and TRBJ1-5, with D maybe TRBD1 (6 bases). Germline loops: CDR1 SGHKS, CDR2 YYEKEE (reference sequence). This CDR3 comprises 14 residues. Trimming removed 4 bases at V and 4 bases at J, with 12 bases between. Written as DNA, the CDR3 is TGTGCCAGCAGCACAGGACAGCTTAATCAGCCCCAGCATTTT. Translation: CASSTGQLNQPQHF. The full variable domain, in which reference TRBV5-5 and TRBJ1-5 provide the parts outside the CDR3, is DAGVTQSPTHLIKTRGQQVTLRCSPISGHKSVSWYQQVLGQGPQFIFQYYEKEERGRGNFPDRFSARQFPNYSSELNVNALLLGDSALYLCASSTGQLNQPQHFGDGTRLSIL.

This clone was seen a single time. The V gene is TRBV7-3, the J gene TRBJ2-1, with TRBD2 identical over 12 bases. Germline V gene sequence: CDR1 SGHTA, CDR2 FQGTGA. J gave up 7 bases and V 4 bases, and 8 bases lay outside the gene matches. The CDR3 spans 16 residues. In nucleotides, the CDR3 is TGTGCCAGCAGCTCATCTAGCGGGGGGGCCGTAAATGAGCAGTTCTTC. It encodes CASSSSSGGAVNEQFF.

The chain employs TRBV14 and TRBJ2-7; 12 bases are a match to TRBD1. Germline V gene lookup returns CDR1 SGHDN and CDR2 FVKESK. The CDR3 is 16 residues long. The ends lost 3 bases at V and 9 bases at J; junction bases unmatched: 12. The CDR3 DNA reads as TGTGCCAGCAGCCACATACCGGGACAGGGGGCAAGTGGGCAGTACTTC. Protein: CASSHIPGQGASGQYF. Based on the CDR3 plus reference TRBV14 and TRBJ2-7, the full variable domain is EAGVTQFPSHSVIEKGQTVTLRCDPISGHDNLYWYRRVMGKEIKFLLHFVKESKQDESGMPNNRFLAERTGGTYSTLKVQPAELEDSGVYFCASSHIPGQGASGQYFGPGTRLTVT.